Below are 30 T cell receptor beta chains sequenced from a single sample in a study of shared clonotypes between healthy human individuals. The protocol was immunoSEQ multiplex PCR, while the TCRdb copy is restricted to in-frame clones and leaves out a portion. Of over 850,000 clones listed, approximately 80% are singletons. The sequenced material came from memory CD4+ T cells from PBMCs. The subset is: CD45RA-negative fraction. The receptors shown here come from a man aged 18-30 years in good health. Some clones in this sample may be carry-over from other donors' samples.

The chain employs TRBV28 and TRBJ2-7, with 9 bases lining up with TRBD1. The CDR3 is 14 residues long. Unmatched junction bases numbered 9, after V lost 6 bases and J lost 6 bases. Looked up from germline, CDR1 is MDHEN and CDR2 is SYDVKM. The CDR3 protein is CASRGLGQGPEQYF. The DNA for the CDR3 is TGTGCCAGCAGGGGGTTGGGACAGGGCCCCGAGCAGTACTTC.

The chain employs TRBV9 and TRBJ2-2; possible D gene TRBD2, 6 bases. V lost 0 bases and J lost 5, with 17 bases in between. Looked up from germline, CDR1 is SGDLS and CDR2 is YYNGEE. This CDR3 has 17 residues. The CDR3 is CASSVEPGTEGTGELFF. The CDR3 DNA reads TGTGCCAGCAGCGTAGAACCGGGGACTGAAGGAACCGGGGAGCTGTTTTTT.

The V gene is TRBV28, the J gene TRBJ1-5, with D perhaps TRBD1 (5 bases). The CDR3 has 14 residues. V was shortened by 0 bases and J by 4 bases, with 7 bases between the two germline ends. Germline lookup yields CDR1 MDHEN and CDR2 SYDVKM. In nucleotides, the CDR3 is TGTGCCAGCAGTTTATGGGGGACGAATCAGCCCCAGCATTTT. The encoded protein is CASSLWGTNQPQHF.

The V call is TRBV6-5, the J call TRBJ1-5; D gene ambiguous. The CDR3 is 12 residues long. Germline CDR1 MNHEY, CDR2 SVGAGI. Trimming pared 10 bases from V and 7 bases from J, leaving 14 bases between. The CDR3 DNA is TGTGCCACCGGACCTAGTGGGCAGCCCCAGCATTTT. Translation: CATGPSGQPQHF.

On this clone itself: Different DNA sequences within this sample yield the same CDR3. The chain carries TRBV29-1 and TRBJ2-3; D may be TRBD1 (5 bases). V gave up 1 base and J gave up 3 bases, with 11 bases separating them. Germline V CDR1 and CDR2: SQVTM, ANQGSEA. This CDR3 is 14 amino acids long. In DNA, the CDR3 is TGCAGCGTTGAAGGGGGCAAGGGGACAGATACGCAGTATTTT. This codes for CSVEGGKGTDTQYF.

CDR3 nucleotide sequence: TGTGCCAGCAGCCCCAGGGGAAGCACCTACAATGAGCAGTTCTTC. This codes for CASSPRGSTYNEQFF. The chain couples TRBV5-8 to TRBJ2-1; weak D call: TRBD1 (6 bases). Germline V gives CDR1 SGHTS, CDR2 YDEGEE. CDR3 length: 15 amino acids. The ends were cut back, 4 bases at V and 2 bases at J, with 13 bases in the middle.

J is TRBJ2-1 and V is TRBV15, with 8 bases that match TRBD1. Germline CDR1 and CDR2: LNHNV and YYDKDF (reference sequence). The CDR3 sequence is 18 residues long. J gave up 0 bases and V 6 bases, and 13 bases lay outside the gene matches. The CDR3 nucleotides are TGTGCCACCAGACCTACTGGGTACAGGGGGGTCTCCTACAATGAGCAGTTCTTC. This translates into CATRPTGYRGVSYNEQFF.

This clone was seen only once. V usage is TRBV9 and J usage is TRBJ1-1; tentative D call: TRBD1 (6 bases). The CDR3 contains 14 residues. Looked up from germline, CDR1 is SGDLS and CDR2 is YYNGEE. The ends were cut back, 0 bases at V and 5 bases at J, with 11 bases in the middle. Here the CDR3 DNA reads TGTGCCAGCAGCGTAGCAGGGGCAGGGACTGAAGCTTTCTTT. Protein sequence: CASSVAGAGTEAFF.

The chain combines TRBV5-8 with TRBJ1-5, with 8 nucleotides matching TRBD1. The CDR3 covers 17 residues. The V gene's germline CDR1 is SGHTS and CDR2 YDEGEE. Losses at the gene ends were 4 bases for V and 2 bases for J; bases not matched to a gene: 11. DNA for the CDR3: TGTGCCAGCAGCGAGCGGACAGGGTCGTTTGGCAATCAGCCCCAGCATTTT. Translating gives CASSERTGSFGNQPQHF.

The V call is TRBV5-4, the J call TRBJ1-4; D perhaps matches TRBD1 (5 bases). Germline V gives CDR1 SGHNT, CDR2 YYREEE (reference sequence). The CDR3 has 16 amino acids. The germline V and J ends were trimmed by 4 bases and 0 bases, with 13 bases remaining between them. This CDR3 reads CASSTRQSSTNEKLFF. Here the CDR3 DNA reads TGTGCCAGCAGCACCAGACAGTCCTCAACTAATGAAAAACTGTTTTTT.

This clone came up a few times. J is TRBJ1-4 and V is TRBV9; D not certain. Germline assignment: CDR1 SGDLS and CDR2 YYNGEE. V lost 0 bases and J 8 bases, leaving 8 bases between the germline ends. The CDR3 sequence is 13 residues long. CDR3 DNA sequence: TGTGCCAGCAGCGTAGGGGCGGAGGAAAAACTGTTTTTT. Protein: CASSVGAEEKLFF.

The CDR3 DNA is TGTGCCAGCAACAAGGGACACTTTACCCAAGAGACCCAGTACTTC. This gives the protein CASNKGHFTQETQYF. The chain has TRBV5-4 and TRBJ2-5; D is possibly TRBD1 (6 bases). The germline CDR1 and CDR2 sequences are SGHNT and YYREEE (reference sequence). CDR3 length equals 15 residues. The V end lost 6 bases, the J end lost 1 base, and 16 bases lay between the germline ends.

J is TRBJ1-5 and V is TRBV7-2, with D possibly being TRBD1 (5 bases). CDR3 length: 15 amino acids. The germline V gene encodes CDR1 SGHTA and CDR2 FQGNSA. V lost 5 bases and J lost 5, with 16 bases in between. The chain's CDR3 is CASSPAGGTYQPQHF. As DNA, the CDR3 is TGTGCCAGCAGCCCCGCGGGGGGGACCTATCAGCCCCAGCATTTT.

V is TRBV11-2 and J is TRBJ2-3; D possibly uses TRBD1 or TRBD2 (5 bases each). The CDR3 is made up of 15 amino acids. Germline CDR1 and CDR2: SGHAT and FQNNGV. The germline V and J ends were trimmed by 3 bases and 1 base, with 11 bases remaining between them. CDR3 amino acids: CASSFWGRGTDTQYF. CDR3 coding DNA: TGTGCCAGCAGCTTCTGGGGGAGAGGCACAGATACGCAGTATTTT.

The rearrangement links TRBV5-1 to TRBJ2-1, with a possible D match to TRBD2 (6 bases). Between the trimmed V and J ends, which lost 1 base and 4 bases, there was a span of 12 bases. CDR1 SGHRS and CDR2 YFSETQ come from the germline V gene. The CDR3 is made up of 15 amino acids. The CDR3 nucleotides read TGCGCCAGCAGCTTGCGCGGGGAAACATACAATGAGCAGTTCTTC. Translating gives CASSLRGETYNEQFF.

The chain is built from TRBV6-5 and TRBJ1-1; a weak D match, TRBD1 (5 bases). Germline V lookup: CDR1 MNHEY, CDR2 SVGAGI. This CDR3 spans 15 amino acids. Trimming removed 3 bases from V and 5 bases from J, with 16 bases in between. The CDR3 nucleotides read TGTGCCAGCAGTTATCAGGGCCCACTGGGGACTGAAGCTTTCTTT. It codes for CASSYQGPLGTEAFF.

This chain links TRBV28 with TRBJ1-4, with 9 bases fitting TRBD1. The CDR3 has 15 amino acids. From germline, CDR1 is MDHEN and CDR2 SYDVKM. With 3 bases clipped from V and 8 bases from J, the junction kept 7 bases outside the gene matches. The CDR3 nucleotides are TGTGCCAGCAGTTTCCTACAGGGGGCGCAAGAAAAACTGTTTTTT. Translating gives CASSFLQGAQEKLFF.

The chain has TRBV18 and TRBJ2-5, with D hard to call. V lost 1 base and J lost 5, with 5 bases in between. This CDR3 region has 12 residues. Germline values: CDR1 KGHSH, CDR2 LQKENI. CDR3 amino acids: CASSPRVETQYF. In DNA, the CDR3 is TGTGCCAGCTCACCACGGGTGGAGACCCAGTACTTC.

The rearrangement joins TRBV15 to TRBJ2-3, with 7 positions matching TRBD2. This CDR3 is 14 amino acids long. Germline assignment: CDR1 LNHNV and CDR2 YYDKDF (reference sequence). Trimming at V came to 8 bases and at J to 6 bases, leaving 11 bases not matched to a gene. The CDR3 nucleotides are TGTGCCACCGGGGGGGTCACTATCCAGGATACGCAGTATTTT. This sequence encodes CATGGVTIQDTQYF.

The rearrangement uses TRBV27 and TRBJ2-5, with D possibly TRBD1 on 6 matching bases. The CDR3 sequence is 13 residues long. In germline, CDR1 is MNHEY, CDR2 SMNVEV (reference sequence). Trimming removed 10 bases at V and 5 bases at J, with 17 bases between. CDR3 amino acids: CATTGPRGETQYF. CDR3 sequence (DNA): TGTGCCACCACGGGACCTAGGGGGGAGACCCAGTACTTC.

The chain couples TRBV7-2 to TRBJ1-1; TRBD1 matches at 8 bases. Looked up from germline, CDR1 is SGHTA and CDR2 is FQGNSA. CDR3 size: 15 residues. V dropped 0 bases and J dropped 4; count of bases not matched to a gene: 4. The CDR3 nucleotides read TGTGCCAGCAGCTTAGCGCAGGGGGCGGTCACTGAAGCTTTCTTT. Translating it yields CASSLAQGAVTEAFF.

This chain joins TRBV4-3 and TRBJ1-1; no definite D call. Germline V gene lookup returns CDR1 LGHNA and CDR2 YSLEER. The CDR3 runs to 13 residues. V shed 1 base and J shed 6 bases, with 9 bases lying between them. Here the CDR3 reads CASSQGGNAEAFF. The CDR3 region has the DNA TGCGCCAGCAGCCAAGGGGGTAACGCTGAAGCTTTCTTT.

The CDR3 DNA reads TGTGCCAGCAGTTTTCTCCGGACAGGGTCTGGAAACACCATATATTTT. Translation: CASSFLRTGSGNTIYF. The chain uses TRBV28 and TRBJ1-3, with 8 bases that match TRBD1. From germline, CDR1 is MDHEN and CDR2 SYDVKM. This CDR3 spans 16 amino acids. V lost 3 bases and J lost 1; bases outside the gene matches: 5.

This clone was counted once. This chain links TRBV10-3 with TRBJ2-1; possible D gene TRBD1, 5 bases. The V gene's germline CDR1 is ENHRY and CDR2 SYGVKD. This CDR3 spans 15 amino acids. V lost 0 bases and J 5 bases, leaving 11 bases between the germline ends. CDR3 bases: TGTGCCATCAGTGAGTCGACGGTAGGGGACAATGAGCAGTTCTTC. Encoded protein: CAISESTVGDNEQFF.

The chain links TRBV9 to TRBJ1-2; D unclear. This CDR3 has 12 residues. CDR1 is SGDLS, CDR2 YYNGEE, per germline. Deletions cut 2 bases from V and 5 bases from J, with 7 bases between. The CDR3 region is CASSVGRYGYTF. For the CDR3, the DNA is TGTGCCAGCAGCGTTGGCCGTTATGGCTACACCTTC.

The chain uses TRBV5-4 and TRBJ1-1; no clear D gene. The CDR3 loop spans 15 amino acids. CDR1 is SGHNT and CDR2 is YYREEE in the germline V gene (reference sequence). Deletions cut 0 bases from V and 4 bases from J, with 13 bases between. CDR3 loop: CASSLEGPRGTEAFF. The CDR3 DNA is TGTGCCAGCAGCTTGGAGGGTCCTCGTGGCACTGAAGCTTTCTTT.

CDR3 sequence (DNA): TGTGCCAGCAGCTTAGTTGGTTACTCTGGGGCCAACGTCCTGACTTTC. It codes for CASSLVGYSGANVLTF. The gene calls are TRBV7-2 and TRBJ2-6; D is ambiguous. The CDR3 has 16 residues. Per the germline V gene, CDR1 is SGHTA and CDR2 is FQGNSA. The V gene lost 1 base and the J gene lost 0 bases, with 7 bases spanning the gap.

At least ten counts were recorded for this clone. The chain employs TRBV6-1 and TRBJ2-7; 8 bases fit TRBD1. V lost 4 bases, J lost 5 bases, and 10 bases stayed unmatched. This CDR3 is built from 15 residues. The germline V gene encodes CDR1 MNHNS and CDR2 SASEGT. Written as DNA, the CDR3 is TGTGCCAGCAGTGGCCGACAGGGGAATGTCGACGAGCAGTACTTC. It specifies CASSGRQGNVDEQYF.

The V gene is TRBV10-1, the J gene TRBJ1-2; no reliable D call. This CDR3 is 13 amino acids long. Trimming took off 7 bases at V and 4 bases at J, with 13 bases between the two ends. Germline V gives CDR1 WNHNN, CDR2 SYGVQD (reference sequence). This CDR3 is CASIYRATYGYTF. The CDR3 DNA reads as TGCGCCAGCATCTACCGGGCCACCTATGGCTACACCTTC.

The CDR3 DNA reads TGCGCCAGCAGCTCCGTTGTCTCAGGGACGCAGTATTTT. Its translation is CASSSVVSGTQYF. The rearrangement links TRBV5-1 to TRBJ2-3; D possibly corresponds to TRBD1 (5 bases). There are 13 residues in the CDR3. The ends were cut back, 3 bases at V and 9 bases at J, with 14 bases in the middle. In germline, CDR1 is SGHRS, CDR2 YFSETQ.